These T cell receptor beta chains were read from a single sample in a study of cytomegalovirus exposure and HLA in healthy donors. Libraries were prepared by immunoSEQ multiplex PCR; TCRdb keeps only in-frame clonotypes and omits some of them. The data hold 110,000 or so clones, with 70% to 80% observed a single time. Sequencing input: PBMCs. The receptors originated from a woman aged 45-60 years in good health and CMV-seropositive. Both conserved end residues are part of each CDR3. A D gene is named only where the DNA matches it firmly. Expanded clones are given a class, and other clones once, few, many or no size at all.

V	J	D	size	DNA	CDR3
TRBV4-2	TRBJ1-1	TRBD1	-	TGTGCCAGCAGCCCCTTACAGGGGTCCCAAGCTTTCTTT	CASSPLQGSQAFF
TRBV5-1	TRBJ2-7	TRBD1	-	TGCGCCAGCAGCTTACGAGGGGACAGCTCCTACGAGCAGTACTTC	CASSLRGDSSYEQYF
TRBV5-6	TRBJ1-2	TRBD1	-	TGTGCCAGCAGCCGGAGGGACAGGGGGAACTATGGCTACACCTTC	CASSRRDRGNYGYTF
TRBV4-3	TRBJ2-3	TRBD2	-	TGCGCCAGCAGCCTCGAAGTGGGGAGGGGTACAGATACGCAGTATTTT	CASSLEVGRGTDTQYF
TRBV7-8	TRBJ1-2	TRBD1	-	TGTGCCAGCAGCCCCCGACAGGGGTACTATGGCTACACCTTC	CASSPRQGYYGYTF
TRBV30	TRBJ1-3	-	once	TGTGCCTGGAGTGTAGGGGCACTTTCTGGAAACACCATATATTTT	CAWSVGALSGNTIYF
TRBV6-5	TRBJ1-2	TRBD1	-	TGTGCCAGCAGTCGTTCGGGACAGCACTATGGCTACACCTTC	CASSRSGQHYGYTF
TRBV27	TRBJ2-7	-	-	TGTGCCAGCAGTTTAGGAGTTCCCGCCTACGAGCAGTACTTC	CASSLGVPAYEQYF
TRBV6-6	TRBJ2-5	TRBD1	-	TGTGCCAGCAGAGGTAAAACAGGGGGCCATGAGACCCAGTACTTC	CASRGKTGGHETQYF
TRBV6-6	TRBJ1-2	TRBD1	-	TGTGCCAGCAGTGACAGGGAATCGGCTGTTTATGGCTACACCTTC	CASSDRESAVYGYTF
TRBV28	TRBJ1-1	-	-	TGTGCCAGCAGTACATACAGGGAAATGAACACTGAAGCTTTCTTT	CASSTYREMNTEAFF
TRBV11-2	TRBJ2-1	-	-	TGTGCCAGCAGCCTACTACTACCTAGCGCACTTACCAATGAGCAGTTCTTC	CASSLLLPSALTNEQFF
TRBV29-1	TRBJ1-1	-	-	TGCAGCGTTGCTCCTGGAGGGCTAGGGACGGGAGCTGAAGCTTTCTTT	CSVAPGGLGTGAEAFF
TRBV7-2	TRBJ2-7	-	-	TGTGCCAGCAGCCCATTTAGGAGCTCCTACGAGCAGTACTTC	CASSPFRSSYEQYF
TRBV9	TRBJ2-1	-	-	TGTGCCAGCAGCGTAGACGGCTACAATGAGCAGTTCTTC	CASSVDGYNEQFF
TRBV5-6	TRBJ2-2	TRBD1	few	TGTGCCAGCGCGAGGGGACAGGGGAACACCGGGGAGCTGTTTTTT	CASARGQGNTGELFF
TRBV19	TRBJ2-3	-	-	TGTGCCAGTAGTATCGCAGGGATGAATACAGATACGCAGTATTTT	CASSIAGMNTDTQYF
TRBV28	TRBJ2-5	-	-	TGTGCCAGCGGCGGTTCGAGGGAGACCCAGTACTTC	CASGGSRETQYF
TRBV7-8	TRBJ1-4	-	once	TGTGCCAGCAGCTTAAATCTGGAATACGGGGGACCTGAAAAACTGTTTTTT	CASSLNLEYGGPEKLFF